Below are 8 T cell receptor beta chains sequenced from a single sample in a study of blood T cell repertoires in COVID-19. Here immunoSEQ multiplex PCR was the method, and the copy in TCRdb shows in-frame clones only, minus some. The data hold a few hundred thousand clones, with around 82% observed a single time. The specimen was peripheral blood. These receptor sequences come from a woman in her late teens or twenties with acute or convalescent COVID-19.

The rearrangement uses TRBV6-2 or TRBV6-3 and TRBJ2-3; 10 bases fit TRBD2. CDR3 length equals 15 residues. J gave up 5 bases and V 5 bases, and 7 bases lay outside the gene matches. CDR1 is MNHEY, CDR2 SVGEGT, per germline. DNA of the CDR3: TGTGCCAGCAGTCATCTAGCGGGAGTTGTAGATACGCAGTATTTT. Translated: CASSHLAGVVDTQYF.

This clone appeared once. This chain joins TRBV27 and TRBJ1-4, with D unresolved. The CDR3 spans 15 residues. V was clipped by 3 bases and J by 7 bases, with 15 bases between them. Germline V CDR1 and CDR2: MNHEY, SMNVEV (reference sequence). The chain's CDR3 is CASSFTSGGREKLFF. The CDR3 DNA sequence: TGTGCCAGCAGTTTTACCTCGGGAGGTCGTGAAAAACTGTTTTTT. Variable domain in full (rest from reference TRBV27 and TRBJ1-4): EAQVTQNPRYLITVTGKKLTVTCSQNMNHEYMSWYRQDPGLGLRQIYYSMNVEVTDKGDVPEGYKVSRKEKRNFPLILESPSPNQTSLYFCASSFTSGGREKLFFGSGTQLSVL.

V and J are TRBV7-9 and TRBJ1-4, with TRBD1 as a possible D gene (6 bases). V was clipped by 4 bases and J by 0 bases, with 9 bases between them. Per germline, CDR1 SEHNR and CDR2 FQNEAQ (reference sequence). The CDR3 contains 15 residues. This chain's CDR3 is CASSSWTATNEKLFF. Written as DNA, the CDR3 is TGTGCCAGCAGCTCCTGGACAGCAACTAATGAAAAACTGTTTTTT. The variable domain in full, completed from reference TRBV7-9 and TRBJ1-4, reads DTGVSQNPRHKITKRGQNVTFRCDPISEHNRLYWYRQTLGQGPEFLTYFQNEAQLEKSRLLSDRFSAERPKGSFSTLEIQRTEQGDSAMYLCASSSWTATNEKLFFGSGTQLSVL.

As to this clone: In the same sample, other DNA sequences code for this CDR3. V is TRBV12-3 or TRBV12-4 and J is TRBJ2-5; TRBD1 might be the D (5 bases). The CDR3 runs 13 residues. Trimming pared 8 bases from V and 0 bases from J, leaving 10 bases between. For the CDR3, the DNA is TGTGCCAGCTCCTTGGGGCACCAAGAGACCCAGTACTTC. Amino acids: CASSLGHQETQYF.

The V and J genes are TRBV4-3 and TRBJ2-2; a weak D match, TRBD2 (5 bases). CDR1 is LGHNA and CDR2 is YSLEER in the germline V gene. Trimming left V 1 base short and J 8 bases short, with 14 bases between. The CDR3 contains 15 residues. The CDR3 protein is CASSQGSSFVGELFF. CDR3 DNA: TGCGCCAGCAGCCAAGGGTCTAGCTTTGTTGGGGAGCTGTTTTTT.

J is TRBJ2-5 and V is TRBV9; 7 nucleotides match TRBD2. J lost 5 bases, V lost 4 bases, and 11 bases had no gene match. CDR1 is SGDLS, CDR2 YYNGEE, per germline. This CDR3 is built from 15 residues. The CDR3 DNA sequence: TGTGCCAGCAGCTCCCTTGGCGGGAGTGTGGAGACCCAGTACTTC. Its protein is CASSSLGGSVETQYF.

This chain connects TRBV13 to TRBJ1-6; 9 bases align to TRBD1. J gave up 2 bases and V 4 bases, and 3 bases lay outside the gene matches. This CDR3 has 16 amino acids. Germline V gene sequence: CDR1 PRHDT, CDR2 FYEKMQ (reference sequence). CDR3 DNA: TGTGCCAGCAGCTCCCGGACAGGGGCCTATAATTCACCCCTCCACTTT. It translates to CASSSRTGAYNSPLHF.

The chain employs TRBV15 and TRBJ2-7; weak D call: TRBD1 (6 bases). The V gene lost 1 base and the J gene lost 3 bases, with 28 bases spanning the gap. The CDR3 is 20 residues long. Germline loops: CDR1 LNHNV, CDR2 YYDKDF (reference sequence). DNA for the CDR3: TGTGCCACCAGCAGAGCTAACCCGGACAGCCTTGGGCTCGGCTACTACGAGCAGTACTTC. It encodes CATSRANPDSLGLGYYEQYF.